What follows describes a single T cell receptor beta chain. The entry originates in a study of technical replicates of blood from a few donors. TCRdb's copy holds only in-frame clones and misses some; the assay was immunoSEQ multiplex PCR. The sample carries around 62,000 clones, 98% recorded once. Sequencing was done on a sample of T cells isolated from PBMCs. This receptor was taken from a human donor in good health.

CDR3 DNA: TGTGCCAGCAGTGACGGGGGGCCTGGAAACACCATATATTTT. Its protein product is CASSDGGPGNTIYF. The chain employs TRBV6-1 and TRBJ1-3, with D perhaps matching TRBD1 (6 bases). The CDR3 totals 14 residues. V gave up 3 bases and J gave up 2 bases, with 8 bases separating them. Germline lookup yields CDR1 MNHNS and CDR2 SASEGT.